This entry lists 32 T cell receptor beta chains sequenced from one sample in a study of preoperative IRX-2 immunotherapy in early breast cancer. Sample treatment: preoperative locoregional IRX-2 cytokine immunotherapy. The assay was immunoSEQ multiplex PCR, and TCRdb's table has in-frame clones only and misses some. The sample holds 35,000 to 50,000 clones, less than 95% seen once. This specimen was tumor tissue, taken after IRX-2 immunotherapy. All receptors come from a human donor with breast cancer.

The chain uses TRBV7-8 and TRBJ2-1; TRBD1 is a possible D gene (6 bases). Germline V lookup: CDR1 SGHVS, CDR2 FQNEAQ. The V gene lost 1 base and the J gene lost 8 bases, with 9 bases spanning the gap. CDR3 size: 13 residues. The DNA for the CDR3 is TGTGCCAGCAGCTTAGTGGGGGCGCATGAGCAGTTCTTC. Translation: CASSLVGAHEQFF.

The V call is TRBV10-3, the J call TRBJ1-2; D possibly corresponds to TRBD1 (6 bases). V was cut by 1 base and J by 7 bases, with 16 bases left in between. CDR3 length equals 15 residues. Germline assignment: CDR1 ENHRY and CDR2 SYGVKD. The CDR3 nucleotides are TGTGCCATCAGTGAGTGGATTGAGACAGGAGGTGGCTACACCTTC. Its protein product is CAISEWIETGGGYTF.

The chain employs TRBV27 and TRBJ2-1; D gene uncertain. Germline-derived CDR1 and CDR2 are MNHEY and SMNVEV (reference sequence). The length of the CDR3 is 13 residues. V gave up 5 bases and J gave up 6 bases, with 11 bases separating them. The chain's CDR3 is CASSDLGRNEQFF. The CDR3 DNA follows: TGTGCCAGCAGTGACTTAGGGCGCAATGAGCAGTTCTTC.

The chain has TRBV7-2 and TRBJ1-5; 9 positions agree with TRBD1. CDR1 and CDR2 from the germline V gene are SGHTA and FQGNSA. CDR3 size: 14 residues. V gave up 6 bases and J gave up 3 bases; unmatched junction bases: 3. The CDR3: CASRGQGFNQPQHF. DNA of the CDR3: TGTGCCAGCAGGGGACAGGGTTTCAATCAGCCCCAGCATTTT.

The rearrangement joins TRBV5-1 to TRBJ2-7; D not resolved. Trimming removed 5 bases at V and 2 bases at J, with 11 bases between. Germline V gene sequence: CDR1 SGHRS, CDR2 YFSETQ. The CDR3 has 13 amino acids. The CDR3 spells CASSRGRTYEQYF. The CDR3 bases are TGCGCCAGCAGTCGCGGTAGGACCTACGAGCAGTACTTC.

The genes are TRBV19 and TRBJ2-1; D is unresolved. Between the trimmed V and J ends, which lost 3 bases and 4 bases, there was a span of 4 bases. From germline, CDR1 is LNHDA and CDR2 SQIVND (reference sequence). The CDR3 contains 12 residues. The CDR3 DNA reads as TGTGCCAGTAGTATTTCTTACAATGAGCAGTTCTTC. Its translation: CASSISYNEQFF.

This chain uses TRBV7-3 with TRBJ2-3; D is ambiguous. In germline, CDR1 is SGHTA, CDR2 FQGTGA. CDR3 size: 16 residues. Trimming cost V 0 bases and J 7 bases, with 17 bases left between them. CDR3 protein: CASSLTSGPPTNTQYF. CDR3 in DNA: TGTGCCAGCAGCTTAACGTCCGGGCCCCCCACGAATACGCAGTATTTT.

V is TRBV6-6 and J is TRBJ2-5, with no clear D. The CDR3 totals 14 residues. Germline lookup yields CDR1 MNHNY and CDR2 SVGAGI (reference sequence). Trimming took 8 bases from V and 1 from J, leaving 14 bases between them. CDR3 amino acids: CASGLGLGQETQYF. CDR3 coding DNA: TGTGCCAGCGGTTTAGGCCTAGGCCAAGAGACCCAGTACTTC.

The chain uses TRBV5-1 and TRBJ1-5; D unresolved. V lost 4 bases and J 1 base, leaving 9 bases between the germline ends. Germline V CDR1 and CDR2: SGHRS, YFSETQ. This CDR3 is built from 14 residues. CDR3 protein: CASSQDGSNQPQHF. The CDR3 DNA is TGCGCCAGCAGCCAGGACGGGAGCAATCAGCCCCAGCATTTT.

The J gene is TRBJ2-1, the V gene TRBV11-2; 8 positions match TRBD2. Germline trimming cut 0 bases from V and 1 base from J; bases unmatched to any gene: 2. The CDR3 has 16 residues. Germline V gene data show CDR1 as SGHAT and CDR2 as FQNNGV. CDR3: CASSLEAGGSYNEQFF. CDR3 nucleotides: TGTGCCAGCAGCTTAGAGGCGGGAGGTTCCTACAATGAGCAGTTCTTC. Together with reference TRBV11-2 and TRBJ2-1, the CDR3 gives the full variable domain: EAGVAQSPRYKIIEKRQSVAFWCNPISGHATLYWYQQILGQGPKLLIQFQNNGVVDDSQLPKDRFSAERLKGVDSTLKIQPAKLEDSAVYLCASSLEAGGSYNEQFFGPGTRLTVL.

The gene calls are TRBV28 and TRBJ2-7; 8 nucleotides align to TRBD1. Germline trimming cut 5 bases from V and 6 bases from J; bases unmatched to any gene: 12. Germline V gene data show CDR1 as MDHEN and CDR2 as SYDVKM. The CDR3 covers 15 residues. CDR3 sequence reads: CASSPRTGSLGEQYF. The CDR3 region has the DNA TGTGCCAGCAGTCCCCGGACAGGGTCTCTAGGCGAGCAGTACTTC. Full variable domain (outside the CDR3, taken from reference TRBV28 and TRBJ2-7): DVKVTQSSRYLVKRTGEKVFLECVQDMDHENMFWYRQDPGLGLRLIYFSYDVKMKEKGDIPEGYSVSREKKERFSLILESASTNQTSMYLCASSPRTGSLGEQYFGPGTRLTVT.

The rearrangement uses TRBV6-6 and TRBJ1-6; 9 nucleotides align to TRBD1. Germline loops: CDR1 MNHNY, CDR2 SVGAGI (reference sequence). The V gene end was trimmed by 3 bases and the J gene end by 8 bases; junction bases not matched to a gene: 2. This CDR3 has 14 amino acids. The chain's CDR3 is CASSYGDRDSPLHF. The CDR3 DNA is TGTGCCAGCAGTTATGGGGACAGGGATTCACCCCTCCACTTT.

The chain is built from TRBV4-1 and TRBJ2-7; D is perhaps TRBD2 (5 bases). Germline CDR1 and CDR2: MGHRA and YSYEKL. The CDR3 runs to 15 residues. V was pared by 3 bases and J by 2 bases, with 14 bases between. The CDR3 region has the DNA TGCGCCAGCAGCCACACGAATAGCGAAACCTACGAGCAGTACTTC. Amino acids: CASSHTNSETYEQYF.

The rearrangement links TRBV7-6 to TRBJ1-6; maybe TRBD1 (6 bases). This CDR3 contains 17 residues. The V gene lost 1 base and the J gene lost 10 bases, with 20 bases spanning the gap. CDR1 is SGHVS, CDR2 FNYEAQ, per germline. CDR3 protein: CASSLGPLRGAESPLHF. The DNA for the CDR3 is TGTGCCAGCAGCTTAGGGCCCCTGCGGGGGGCCGAGTCACCCCTCCACTTT.

This sequence joins TRBV28 and TRBJ2-7; D gene unclear. V lost 6 bases and J 3 bases, leaving 3 bases between the germline ends. This CDR3 has 10 amino acids. Germline V gene data show CDR1 as MDHEN and CDR2 as SYDVKM. The CDR3 loop reads CASRGYEQYF. The CDR3 DNA sequence: TGTGCCAGCAGGGGCTACGAGCAGTACTTC.

The V call is TRBV28, the J call TRBJ2-4; D not resolved. Looked up from germline, CDR1 is MDHEN and CDR2 is SYDVKM. V was pared by 4 bases and J by 5 bases, with 6 bases between. This CDR3 spans 12 amino acids. DNA for the CDR3: TGTGCCAGCAGTTCTACCGAAAACATTCAGTACTTC. Protein: CASSSTENIQYF.

The chain recombines TRBV19 with TRBJ2-3, with D perhaps given as TRBD1 or TRBD2 (5 bases each). Trimming removed 2 bases at V and 3 bases at J, with 27 bases between. CDR1 LNHDA and CDR2 SQIVND come from the germline V gene (reference sequence). This CDR3 has 20 residues. The CDR3 DNA follows: TGTGCCAGTAGTATATCTACGCTGAAGACCTTTGGGACGCGGACAGATACGCAGTATTTT. Its protein product is CASSISTLKTFGTRTDTQYF.

The chain links TRBV29-1 to TRBJ1-5; D ambiguous. Germline CDR1 is SQVTM and CDR2 is ANQGSEA. V was trimmed by 6 bases and J by 6 bases, leaving 12 bases between them. This CDR3 is built from 12 residues. The chain's CDR3 is CSVWGMGQPQHF. CDR3 DNA sequence: TGCAGCGTGTGGGGTATGGGTCAGCCCCAGCATTTT.

This clone is termed large (0.1 to 1%). The CDR3 here is CASSSSGQGNTEAFF. CDR3 bases: TGTGCCAGCAGCTCTTCCGGACAGGGGAACACTGAAGCTTTCTTT. The chain carries TRBV7-9 and TRBJ1-1; 8 bases map to TRBD1. CDR1 and CDR2 (germline): SEHNR, FQNEAQ (reference sequence). Losses at the gene ends were 4 bases for V and 1 base for J; bases not matched to a gene: 5. The CDR3 consists of 15 residues.

The chain joins TRBV4-1 to TRBJ2-5; D ambiguous. The CDR3 is made up of 16 amino acids. V dropped 1 base and J dropped 2 bases, with 14 bases sitting between them. Looked up from germline, CDR1 is MGHRA and CDR2 is YSYEKL. CDR3 sequence (DNA): TGCGCCAGCAGCCAAGTGAACAGCTATTCTCAAGAGACCCAGTACTTC. Its translation: CASSQVNSYSQETQYF.

The chain carries TRBV5-4 and TRBJ2-2; 8 nucleotides match TRBD2. The junction had 3 bases not matched to a gene; V was cut back by 4 bases and J by 4 bases. Germline V gives CDR1 SGHNT, CDR2 YYREEE (reference sequence). This CDR3 contains 14 residues. The CDR3 protein is CASSAGLATGELFF. CDR3 DNA: TGTGCCAGCAGCGCCGGACTAGCCACCGGGGAGCTGTTTTTT.

This chain links TRBV13 with TRBJ1-1; no firm D call. Per the germline V gene, CDR1 is PRHDT and CDR2 is FYEKMQ (reference sequence). The CDR3 covers 13 residues. Trimming took 5 bases from V and 1 from J, leaving 8 bases between them. This chain's CDR3 is CASSEVSNTEAFF. DNA of the CDR3: TGTGCCAGCAGCGAGGTTTCGAACACTGAAGCTTTCTTT.

The chain combines TRBV4-1 with TRBJ2-3, with D possibly being TRBD2 (6 bases). Trimming took 0 bases from V and 6 from J, leaving 10 bases between them. Looked up from germline, CDR1 is MGHRA and CDR2 is YSYEKL. CDR3 length: 14 amino acids. CDR3 region: CASSQEWGLDTQYF. CDR3 sequence (DNA): TGCGCCAGCAGCCAAGAATGGGGACTGGATACGCAGTATTTT.

The rearrangement links TRBV6-1 to TRBJ1-4, with 8 bases aligning to TRBD1. This CDR3 comprises 16 residues. Germline CDR1 and CDR2: MNHNS and SASEGT. The ends lost 4 bases at V and 8 bases at J; junction bases unmatched: 12. The CDR3 loop is CASSARTTGVLEKLFF. The CDR3 DNA reads as TGTGCCAGCAGTGCCCGAACGACAGGGGTACTCGAAAAACTGTTTTTT.

The rearrangement uses TRBV7-2 and TRBJ1-2, with a weak D call TRBD1 (6 bases). Germline values: CDR1 SGHTA, CDR2 FQGNSA. V was trimmed by 2 bases and J by 6 bases, leaving 10 bases between them. The CDR3 contains 13 residues. The CDR3 region is CASSLRQGNGYTF. CDR3 nucleotide sequence: TGTGCCAGCAGCTTAAGGCAGGGGAATGGCTACACCTTC.

This clone was seen once. The gene calls are TRBV19 and TRBJ2-7, with D possibly matching TRBD2 (7 bases). The CDR3 totals 14 residues. Germline CDR1 LNHDA, CDR2 SQIVND (reference sequence). Trimming removed 3 bases at V and 7 bases at J, with 16 bases between. In nucleotides, the CDR3 is TGTGCCAGTAGTATTGGGGGGGCGATGAGGGAGCAGTACTTC. It codes for CASSIGGAMREQYF.

The V gene is TRBV7-2, the J gene TRBJ1-1, with unresolved D. Trimming removed 4 bases at V and 1 base at J, with 13 bases between. This CDR3 is 15 amino acids long. CDR1 and CDR2 from the germline V gene are SGHTA and FQGNSA. CDR3 in DNA: TGTGCCAGCAGCTCCCTCCGGGTTCAGAACACTGAAGCTTTCTTT. The encoded protein is CASSSLRVQNTEAFF. Together with reference TRBV7-2 and TRBJ1-1, the CDR3 gives the full variable domain: GAGVSQSPSNKVTEKGKDVELRCDPISGHTALYWYRQSLGQGLEFLIYFQGNSAPDKSGLPSDRFSAERTGGSVSTLTIQRTQQEDSAVYLCASSSLRVQNTEAFFGQGTRLTVV.

The V gene is TRBV20-1, the J gene TRBJ1-2; possibly TRBD1 for D (6 bases). CDR3 length: 11 amino acids. Germline CDR1 and CDR2: DFQATT and SNEGSKA (reference sequence). This CDR3 reads CSQGGNYGYTF. DNA of the CDR3: TGCAGCCAAGGGGGGAACTATGGCTACACCTTC.

The V gene is TRBV13, the J gene TRBJ1-4; D is unclear. Trimming removed 6 bases at V and 7 bases at J, with 15 bases between. The germline V gene encodes CDR1 PRHDT and CDR2 FYEKMQ (reference sequence). The CDR3 sequence is 14 residues long. The CDR3 DNA is TGTGCCAGCAGTTCCACCTATGTAGGTGAAAAACTGTTTTTT. Encoded protein: CASSSTYVGEKLFF.

The chain couples TRBV6-1 to TRBJ2-7, with TRBD1 matching 9 bases. This CDR3 is 15 amino acids long. CDR1 and CDR2 from the germline V gene are MNHNS and SASEGT. Losses at the gene ends were 4 bases for V and 3 bases for J; bases not matched to a gene: 7. The CDR3 DNA sequence: TGTGCCAGCAGTGGCCCGGGACAGGGCCACTACGAGCAGTACTTC. It specifies CASSGPGQGHYEQYF.

This chain joins TRBV6-5 and TRBJ1-5, with D possibly TRBD1 on 6 matching bases. V was clipped by 6 bases and J by 3 bases, with 12 bases between them. The CDR3 covers 14 residues. Germline CDR1 MNHEY, CDR2 SVGAGI. CDR3 protein: CASSRDIANQPQHF. The DNA for the CDR3 is TGTGCCAGCAGCCGGGACATTGCCAATCAGCCCCAGCATTTT.

The chain has TRBV7-2 and TRBJ2-7, with D hard to call. This CDR3 contains 15 residues. The ends were cut back, 0 bases at V and 0 bases at J, with 9 bases in the middle. Germline loops: CDR1 SGHTA, CDR2 FQGNSA. The DNA of the CDR3 is TGTGCCAGCAGCTTAGCCCTGTCGAGCTCCTACGAGCAGTACTTC. It translates to CASSLALSSSYEQYF.